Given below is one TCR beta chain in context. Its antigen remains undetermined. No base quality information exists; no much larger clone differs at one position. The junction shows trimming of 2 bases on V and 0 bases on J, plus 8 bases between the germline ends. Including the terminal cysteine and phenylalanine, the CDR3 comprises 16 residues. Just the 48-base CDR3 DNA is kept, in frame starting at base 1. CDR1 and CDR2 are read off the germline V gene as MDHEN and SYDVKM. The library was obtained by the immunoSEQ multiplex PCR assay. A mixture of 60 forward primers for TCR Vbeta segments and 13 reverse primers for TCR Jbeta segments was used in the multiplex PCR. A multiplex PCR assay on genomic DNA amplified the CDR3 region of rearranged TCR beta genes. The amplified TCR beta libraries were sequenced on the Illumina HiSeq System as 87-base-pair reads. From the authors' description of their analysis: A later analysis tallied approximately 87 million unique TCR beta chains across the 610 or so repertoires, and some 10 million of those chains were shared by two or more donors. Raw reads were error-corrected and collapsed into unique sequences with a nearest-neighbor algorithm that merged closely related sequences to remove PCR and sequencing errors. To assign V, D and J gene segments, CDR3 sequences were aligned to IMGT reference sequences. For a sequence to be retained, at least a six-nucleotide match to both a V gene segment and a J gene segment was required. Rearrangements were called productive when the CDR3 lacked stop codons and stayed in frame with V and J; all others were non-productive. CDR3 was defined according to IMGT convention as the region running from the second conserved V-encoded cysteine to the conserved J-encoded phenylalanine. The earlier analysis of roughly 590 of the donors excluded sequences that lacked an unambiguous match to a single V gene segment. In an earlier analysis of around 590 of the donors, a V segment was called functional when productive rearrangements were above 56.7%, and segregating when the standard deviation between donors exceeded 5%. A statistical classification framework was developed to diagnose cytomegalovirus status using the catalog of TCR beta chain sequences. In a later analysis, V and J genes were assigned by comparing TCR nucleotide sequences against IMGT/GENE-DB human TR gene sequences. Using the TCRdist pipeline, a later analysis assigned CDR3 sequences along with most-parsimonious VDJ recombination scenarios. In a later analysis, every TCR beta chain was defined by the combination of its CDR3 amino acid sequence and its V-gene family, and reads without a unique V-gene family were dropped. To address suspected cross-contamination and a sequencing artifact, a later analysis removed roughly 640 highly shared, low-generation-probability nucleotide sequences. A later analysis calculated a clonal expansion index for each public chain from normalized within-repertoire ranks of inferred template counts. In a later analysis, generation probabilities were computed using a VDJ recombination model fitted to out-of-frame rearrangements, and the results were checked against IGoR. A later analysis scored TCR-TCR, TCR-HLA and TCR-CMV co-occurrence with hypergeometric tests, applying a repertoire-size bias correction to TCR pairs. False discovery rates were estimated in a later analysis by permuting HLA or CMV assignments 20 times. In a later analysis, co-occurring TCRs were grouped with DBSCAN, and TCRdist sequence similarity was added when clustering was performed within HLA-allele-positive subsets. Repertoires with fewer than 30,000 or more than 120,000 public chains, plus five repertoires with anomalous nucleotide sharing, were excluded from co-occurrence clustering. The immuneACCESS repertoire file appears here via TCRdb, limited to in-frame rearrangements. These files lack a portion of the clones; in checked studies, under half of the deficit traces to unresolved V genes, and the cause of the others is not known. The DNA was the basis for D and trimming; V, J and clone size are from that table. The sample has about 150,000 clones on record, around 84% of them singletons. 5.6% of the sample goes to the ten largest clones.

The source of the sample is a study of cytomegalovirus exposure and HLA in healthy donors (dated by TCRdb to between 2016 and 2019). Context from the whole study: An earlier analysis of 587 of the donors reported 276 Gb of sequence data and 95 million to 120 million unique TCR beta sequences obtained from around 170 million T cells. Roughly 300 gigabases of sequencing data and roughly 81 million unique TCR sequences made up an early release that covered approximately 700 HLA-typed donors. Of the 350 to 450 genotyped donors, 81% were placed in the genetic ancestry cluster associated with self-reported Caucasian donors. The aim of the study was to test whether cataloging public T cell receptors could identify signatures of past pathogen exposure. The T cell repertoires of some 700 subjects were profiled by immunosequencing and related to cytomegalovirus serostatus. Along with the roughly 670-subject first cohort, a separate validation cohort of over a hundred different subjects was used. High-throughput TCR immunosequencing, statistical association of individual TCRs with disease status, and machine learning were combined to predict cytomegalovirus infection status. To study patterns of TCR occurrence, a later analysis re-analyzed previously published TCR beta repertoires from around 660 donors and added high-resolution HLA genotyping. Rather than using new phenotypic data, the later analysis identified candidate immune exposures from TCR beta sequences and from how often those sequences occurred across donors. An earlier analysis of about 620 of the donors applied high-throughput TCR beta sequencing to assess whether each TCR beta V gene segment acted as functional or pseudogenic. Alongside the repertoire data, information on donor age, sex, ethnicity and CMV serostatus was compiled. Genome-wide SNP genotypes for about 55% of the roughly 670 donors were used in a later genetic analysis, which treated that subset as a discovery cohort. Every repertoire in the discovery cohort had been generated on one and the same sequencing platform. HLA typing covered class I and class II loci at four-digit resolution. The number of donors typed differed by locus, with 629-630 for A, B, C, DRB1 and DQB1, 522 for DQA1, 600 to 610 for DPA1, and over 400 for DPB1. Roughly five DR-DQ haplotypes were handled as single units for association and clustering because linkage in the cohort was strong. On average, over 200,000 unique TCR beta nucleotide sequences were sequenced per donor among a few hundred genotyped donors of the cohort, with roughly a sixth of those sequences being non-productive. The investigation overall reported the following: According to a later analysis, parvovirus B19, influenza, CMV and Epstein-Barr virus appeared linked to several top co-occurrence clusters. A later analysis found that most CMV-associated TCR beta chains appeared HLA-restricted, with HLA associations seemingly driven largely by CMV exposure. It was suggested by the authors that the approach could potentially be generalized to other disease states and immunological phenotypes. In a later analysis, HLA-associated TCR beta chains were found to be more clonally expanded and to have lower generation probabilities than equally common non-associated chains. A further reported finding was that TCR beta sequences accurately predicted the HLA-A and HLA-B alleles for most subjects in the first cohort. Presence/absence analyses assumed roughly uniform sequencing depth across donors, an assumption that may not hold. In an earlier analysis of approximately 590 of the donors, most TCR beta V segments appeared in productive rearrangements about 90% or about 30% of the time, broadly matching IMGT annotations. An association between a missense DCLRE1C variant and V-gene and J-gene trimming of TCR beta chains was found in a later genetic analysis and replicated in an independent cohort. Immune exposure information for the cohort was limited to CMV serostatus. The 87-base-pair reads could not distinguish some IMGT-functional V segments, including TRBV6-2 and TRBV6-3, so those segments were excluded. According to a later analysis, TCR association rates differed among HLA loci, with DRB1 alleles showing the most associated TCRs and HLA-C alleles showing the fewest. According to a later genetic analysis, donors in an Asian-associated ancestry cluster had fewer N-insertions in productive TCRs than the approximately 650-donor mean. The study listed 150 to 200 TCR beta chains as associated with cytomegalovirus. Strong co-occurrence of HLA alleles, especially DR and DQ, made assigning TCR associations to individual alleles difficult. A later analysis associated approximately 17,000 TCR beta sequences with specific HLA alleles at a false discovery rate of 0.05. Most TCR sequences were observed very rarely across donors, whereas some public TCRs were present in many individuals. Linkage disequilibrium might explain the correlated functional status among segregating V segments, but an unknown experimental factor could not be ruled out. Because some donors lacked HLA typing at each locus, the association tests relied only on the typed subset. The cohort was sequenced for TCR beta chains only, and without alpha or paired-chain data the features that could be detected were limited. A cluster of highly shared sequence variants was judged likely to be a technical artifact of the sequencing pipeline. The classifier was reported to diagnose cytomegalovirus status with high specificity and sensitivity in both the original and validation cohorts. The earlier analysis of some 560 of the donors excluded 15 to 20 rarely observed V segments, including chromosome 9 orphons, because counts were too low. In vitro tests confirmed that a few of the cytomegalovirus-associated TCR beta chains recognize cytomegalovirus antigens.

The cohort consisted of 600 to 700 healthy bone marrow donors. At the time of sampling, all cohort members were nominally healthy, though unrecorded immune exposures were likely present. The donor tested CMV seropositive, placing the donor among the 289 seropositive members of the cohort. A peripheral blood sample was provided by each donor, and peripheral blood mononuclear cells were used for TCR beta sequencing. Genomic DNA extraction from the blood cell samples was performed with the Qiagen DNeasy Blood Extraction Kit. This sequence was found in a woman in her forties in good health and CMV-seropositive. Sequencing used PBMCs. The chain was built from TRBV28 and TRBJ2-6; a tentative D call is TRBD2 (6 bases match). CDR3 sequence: CASSLGGSSGANVLTF. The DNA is TGTGCCAGCAGTTTAGGGGGGTCCTCTGGGGCCAACGTCCTGACTTTC.